This T cell receptor (beta chain) was captured in a study of T cells in Graves' hyperthyroidism and ophthalmopathy. Overall study findings and caveats: Stable hyperthyroidism and ophthalmopathy were separated using 13 V-J signatures.

The sample holds many counts of this clonotype. The antigen remains undetermined. TCR beta CDR3 regions were amplified from RNA transcripts. First-round RT-PCR with HTBI primers amplified the TCR CDR3 region. TCRdb ran MiXCR on the multiplex PCR reads and lists one entry per CDR3 protein. The repertoire holds some 250,000 distinct CDR3 sequences, with more than 12% as singletons. Germline values: CDR1 SQVTM, CDR2 ANQGSEA. V was cut by 4 bases and J by 4 bases, with 17 bases left in between. This CDR3 spans 14 amino acids. This sequence originates from a woman between 35 and 50 years old with Graves' hyperthyroidism that later progressed to Graves' ophthalmopathy. Sequences were obtained from blood. The J gene is TRBJ2-7, the V gene TRBV29-1, with D possibly being TRBD2 (6 bases). Written as DNA, the CDR3 is TGCAGCGTTGGTTCGGCGGGGCCCCCGTACGAGCAGTACTTC. Encoded protein: CSVGSAGPPYEQYF.